This passage covers 16 T cell receptor beta chains from one sample sequenced in a study of shared clonotypes between healthy human individuals. The assay was immunoSEQ multiplex PCR, and TCRdb's table has in-frame clones only and misses some. This table has some 2,100,000 clones, 93% appearing once. Naive CD8 populations comprised CD45RO-negative cells positively selected for CCR7, excluding terminally differentiated effector memory CD45RA+ cells. Sample: naive CD8+ T cells from PBMCs. Receptor source: a man between 18 and 35 years old in good health. Some clones in this sample may be carry-over from other donors' samples.

In regard to this clone: At one boundary the junction diverges from the germline segment, which might be a read error. The J gene is TRBJ2-5, the V gene TRBV6-1; D ambiguous. Germline V gene data show CDR1 as MNHNS and CDR2 as SASEGT. This CDR3 has 11 residues. In DNA, the CDR3 is TGTGCCATCCATCCCCCCGAACCGGCACACTTC. Its protein is CAIHPPEPAHF.

This clone was recorded only once. This chain joins TRBV27 and TRBJ2-7; D may be TRBD1 (6 bases). Germline values: CDR1 MNHEY, CDR2 SMNVEV (reference sequence). This CDR3 is 14 amino acids long. With 7 bases removed from V and 1 base from J, the gap between germline ends came to 14 bases. DNA of the CDR3: TGTGCCAGCAATCCCCAGGGGTTATCCTACGAGCAGTACTTC. This encodes CASNPQGLSYEQYF.

This rearrangement joins TRBV27 to TRBJ1-4; the match to TRBD1 covers 7 bases. V lost 4 bases, J lost 4 bases, and 3 bases stayed unmatched. The CDR3 is made up of 14 amino acids. CDR1 MNHEY and CDR2 SMNVEV come from the germline V gene (reference sequence). The DNA for the CDR3 is TGTGCCAGCAGTTGGACAGGTTATAATGAAAAACTGTTTTTT. Encoded protein: CASSWTGYNEKLFF.

The chain links TRBV10-2 to TRBJ2-7, with no clear D. The length of the CDR3 is 12 residues. Germline V gives CDR1 WSHSY, CDR2 SAAADI. Trimming stripped 5 bases from V and 2 bases from J, with 7 bases between. The CDR3 DNA reads TGCGCCAGCAGTAGCAGGACCTACGAGCAGTACTTC. This translates into CASSSRTYEQYF.

This clone was observed a few times. V is TRBV6-6 and J is TRBJ1-1; D is unresolved. This CDR3 is built from 9 residues. The germline gives CDR1 MNHNY, CDR2 SVGAGI (reference sequence). Trimming cost V 11 bases and J 7 bases, with 8 bases left between them. The CDR3 reads CAVGVEAFF. CDR3 in DNA: TGTGCCGTCGGGGTTGAAGCTTTCTTT.

This rearrangement joins TRBV13 to TRBJ1-2; TRBD1 might be the D (5 bases). The CDR3 sequence is 13 residues long. V was shortened by 5 bases and J by 5 bases, with 12 bases between the two germline ends. The germline gives CDR1 PRHDT, CDR2 FYEKMQ (reference sequence). CDR3 coding DNA: TGTGCCAGCAGCCCCCGAGGGGTTTATGGCTACACCTTC. It yields the protein CASSPRGVYGYTF.

CDR3 sequence reads: CATLSGTTNEKLFF. CDR3 DNA sequence: TGTGCCACTTTGTCGGGGACAACTAATGAAAAACTGTTTTTT. The chain couples TRBV10-3 to TRBJ1-4; no clear D. Germline V lookup: CDR1 ENHRY, CDR2 SYGVKD. Trimming stripped 10 bases from V and 0 bases from J, with 12 bases between. There are 14 residues in the CDR3.

The chain is built from TRBV9 and TRBJ2-7; D may be TRBD1 or TRBD2 (5 bases each). The CDR3 length is 14 residues. V was pared by 3 bases and J by 6 bases, with 16 bases between. Looked up from germline, CDR1 is SGDLS and CDR2 is YYNGEE. The CDR3 DNA reads as TGTGCCAGCAGCGACGGGGCCTCCCGAAGCGAGCAGTACTTC. It codes for CASSDGASRSEQYF. The whole variable domain, filled in from reference TRBV9 and TRBJ2-7, reads DSGVTQTPKHLITATGQRVTLRCSPRSGDLSVYWYQQSLDQGLQFLIQYYNGEERAKGNILERFSAQQFPDLHSELNLSSLELGDSALYFCASSDGASRSEQYFGPGTRLTVT.

In this sample, this clone turned up a few times. The V call is TRBV18, the J call TRBJ2-1; D could derive from TRBD1 or TRBD2 (5 bases each). The CDR3 has 14 amino acids. Per germline, CDR1 KGHSH and CDR2 LQKENI. V was shortened by 2 bases and J by 4 bases, with 9 bases between the two germline ends. CDR3 sequence: CASSPSREYNEQFF. The CDR3 DNA reads as TGTGCCAGCTCACCAAGCAGGGAGTACAATGAGCAGTTCTTC.

The chain has TRBV7-9 and TRBJ2-1, with 8 bases aligning to TRBD2. This CDR3 is 14 amino acids long. Germline CDR1 is SEHNR and CDR2 is FQNEAQ (reference sequence). J gave up 5 bases and V 5 bases, and 5 bases lay outside the gene matches. The CDR3 loop reads CASSHGTRDNEQFF. The DNA for the CDR3 is TGTGCCAGCAGCCACGGGACTAGGGACAATGAGCAGTTCTTC.

This rearrangement joins TRBV11-2 to TRBJ1-4; D remains ambiguous. V lost 2 bases and J lost 8, with 15 bases in between. The CDR3 sequence is 15 residues long. The germline CDR1 and CDR2 sequences are SGHAT and FQNNGV. In nucleotides, the CDR3 is TGTGCCAGCAGCTTATATCGGCGGTCGGGAGAAAAACTGTTTTTT. Amino acid sequence: CASSLYRRSGEKLFF. Together with reference TRBV11-2 and TRBJ1-4, the CDR3 gives the full variable domain: EAGVAQSPRYKIIEKRQSVAFWCNPISGHATLYWYQQILGQGPKLLIQFQNNGVVDDSQLPKDRFSAERLKGVDSTLKIQPAKLEDSAVYLCASSLYRRSGEKLFFGSGTQLSVL.

This chain uses TRBV19 with TRBJ2-7; the D call may be TRBD1 or TRBD2 (5 bases each). With 3 bases removed from V and 3 bases from J, the gap between germline ends came to 12 bases. The CDR3 is 14 amino acids. CDR1 and CDR2 (germline): LNHDA, SQIVND (reference sequence). The CDR3 nucleotides read TGTGCCAGTAGTATTCGGGACCGCTTCTACGAGCAGTACTTC. The encoded protein is CASSIRDRFYEQYF. The entire variable domain, with the rest obtained from reference TRBV19 and TRBJ2-7, is as follows: DGGITQSPKYLFRKEGQNVTLSCEQNLNHDAMYWYRQDPGQGLRLIYYSQIVNDFQKGDIAEGYSVSREKKESFPLTVTSAQKNPTAFYLCASSIRDRFYEQYFGPGTRLTVT.

This clone appeared a single time. The gene calls are TRBV27 and TRBJ1-2; the D gene is possibly TRBD1 (5 bases). The CDR3 loop spans 13 amino acids. CDR1 and CDR2 from the germline V gene are MNHEY and SMNVEV (reference sequence). Trimming took off 7 bases at V and 8 bases at J, with 17 bases between the two ends. The CDR3 DNA reads as TGTGCCAGCACGACTCCCGGGACTTGGGGCTACACCTTC. Its protein is CASTTPGTWGYTF.

This clone has just a few counts. Other DNA sequences of this sample code for an identical CDR3. The rearrangement links TRBV7-9 to TRBJ1-5, with D possibly being TRBD1 (5 bases). CDR3 length: 12 residues. Trimming removed 3 bases from V and 6 bases from J, with 6 bases in between. Germline CDR1 reads SEHNR; CDR2 reads FQNEAQ (reference sequence). Here the CDR3 reads CASSLGGQPQHF. The DNA of the CDR3 is TGTGCCAGCAGCTTGGGGGGTCAGCCCCAGCATTTT.

The chain combines TRBV28 with TRBJ1-5, with D hard to call. The CDR3 contains 13 residues. Germline CDR1 MDHEN, CDR2 SYDVKM. Trimming took 8 bases from V and 2 from J, leaving 10 bases between them. The CDR3 sequence: CASASARNQPQHF. The CDR3 DNA reads as TGTGCCAGCGCATCCGCCCGCAATCAGCCCCAGCATTTT.

This chain links TRBV27 with TRBJ1-4, with unresolved D. This CDR3 spans 16 amino acids. CDR1 and CDR2 from the germline V gene are MNHEY and SMNVEV (reference sequence). Between the trimmed V and J ends, which lost 3 bases and 7 bases, there was a span of 18 bases. The CDR3 loop reads CASSLSPGIHGEKLFF. The CDR3 DNA reads TGTGCCAGCAGTTTGTCACCCGGGATCCATGGTGAAAAACTGTTTTTT.